This T cell receptor beta chain comes out of a study of T cell repertoires in aging, cancer and after chemotherapy. Study-wide context: Donors were grouped into six age bands spanning 30 or younger through 70 or older. Whole-study findings and limits: Compared with age-matched healthy donors, untreated hematological or solid cancer patients showed higher blood TCR clonality. Median generation probability rose over the chemotherapy interval in each cancer cohort, suggesting rebound thymic output. Healthy donors lost TCR diversity with age mainly through richness, cancer patients through richness and evenness.

Amplification of TCR beta used genomic DNA extracted from peripheral blood. TRB rearrangements spanning V, D and J were amplified using mixed TRB-A/B primers. TCRdb itself ran the multiplex PCR reads through MiXCR, one entry per CDR3 protein. The sample carries roughly 12,000 distinct CDR3 sequences, 20% to 30% recorded once. This CDR3 spans 17 amino acids. V lost 1 base, J lost 3 bases, and 18 bases lay in between. Per germline, CDR1 SGHDN and CDR2 FVKESK. A note on this clonotype: The target antigen is unknown.

This chain connects TRBV14 to TRBJ1-2, with no clear D. Sequenced: blood. This sequence originates from a human donor in good health. In nucleotides, the CDR3 is TGTGCCAGCAGCCAAGGAAAGGGATTTTCCTGGGACTATGGCTACACCTTC. It encodes CASSQGKGFSWDYGYTF. The variable domain in full, completed from reference TRBV14 and TRBJ1-2, reads EAGVTQFPSHSVIEKGQTVTLRCDPISGHDNLYWYRRVMGKEIKFLLHFVKESKQDESGMPNNRFLAERTGGTYSTLKVQPAELEDSGVYFCASSQGKGFSWDYGYTFGSGTRLTVV.